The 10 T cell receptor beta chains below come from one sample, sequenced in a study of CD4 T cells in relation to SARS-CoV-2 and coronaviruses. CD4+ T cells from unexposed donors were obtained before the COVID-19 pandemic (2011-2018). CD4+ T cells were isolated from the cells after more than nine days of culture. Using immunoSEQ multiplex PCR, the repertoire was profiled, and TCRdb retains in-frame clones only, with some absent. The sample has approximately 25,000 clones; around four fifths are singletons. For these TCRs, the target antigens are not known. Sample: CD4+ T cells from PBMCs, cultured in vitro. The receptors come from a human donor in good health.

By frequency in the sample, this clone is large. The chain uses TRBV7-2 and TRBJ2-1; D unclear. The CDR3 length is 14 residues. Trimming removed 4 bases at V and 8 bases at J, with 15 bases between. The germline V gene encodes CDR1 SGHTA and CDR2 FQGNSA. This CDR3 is CASSSYLSTDEQFF. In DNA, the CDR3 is TGTGCCAGCAGCTCGTACTTGTCCACGGATGAGCAGTTCTTC.

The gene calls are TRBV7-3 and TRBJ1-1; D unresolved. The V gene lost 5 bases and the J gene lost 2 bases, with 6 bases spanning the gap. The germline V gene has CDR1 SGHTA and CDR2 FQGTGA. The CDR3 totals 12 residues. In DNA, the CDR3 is TGTGCCAGCAGCGCACAAAACACTGAAGCTTTCTTT. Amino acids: CASSAQNTEAFF. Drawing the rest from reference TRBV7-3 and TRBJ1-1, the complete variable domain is GAGVSQTPSNKVTEKGKYVELRCDPISGHTALYWYRQSLGQGPEFLIYFQGTGAADDSGLPNDRFFAVRPEGSVSTLKIQRTERGDSAVYLCASSAQNTEAFFGQGTRLTVV.

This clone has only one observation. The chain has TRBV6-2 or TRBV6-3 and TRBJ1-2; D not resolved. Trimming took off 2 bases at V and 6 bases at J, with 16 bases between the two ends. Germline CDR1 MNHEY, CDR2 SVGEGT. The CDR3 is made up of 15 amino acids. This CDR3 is CASSYADRAGNGYTF. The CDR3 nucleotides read TGTGCCAGCAGTTACGCTGACCGAGCGGGTAATGGCTACACCTTC.

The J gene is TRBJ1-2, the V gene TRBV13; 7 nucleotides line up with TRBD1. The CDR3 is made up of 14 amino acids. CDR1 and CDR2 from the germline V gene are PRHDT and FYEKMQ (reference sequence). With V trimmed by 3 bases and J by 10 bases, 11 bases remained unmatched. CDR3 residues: CASSLGGGETIYTF. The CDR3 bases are TGTGCCAGCAGCTTGGGAGGGGGCGAAACAATCTACACCTTC.

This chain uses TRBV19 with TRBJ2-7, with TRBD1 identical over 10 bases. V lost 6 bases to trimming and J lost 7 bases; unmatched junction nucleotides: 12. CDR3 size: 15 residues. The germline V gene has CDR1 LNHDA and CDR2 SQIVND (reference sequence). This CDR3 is CASSPRTGGIGEQYF. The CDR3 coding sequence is TGTGCCAGTAGCCCGAGGACAGGGGGAATAGGAGAGCAGTACTTC.

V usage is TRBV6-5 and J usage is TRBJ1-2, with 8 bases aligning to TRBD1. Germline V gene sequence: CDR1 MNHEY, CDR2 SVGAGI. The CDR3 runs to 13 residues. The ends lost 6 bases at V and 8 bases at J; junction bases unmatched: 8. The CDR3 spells CASSPDRGIGYTF. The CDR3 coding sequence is TGTGCCAGCAGCCCCGACAGGGGCATCGGCTACACCTTC.

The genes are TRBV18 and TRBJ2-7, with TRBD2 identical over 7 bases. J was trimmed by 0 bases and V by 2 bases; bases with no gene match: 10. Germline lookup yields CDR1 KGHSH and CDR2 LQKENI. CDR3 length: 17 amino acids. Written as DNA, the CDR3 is TGTGCCAGCTCACCAGCTTTTCAGGTAGCGGGCTCCTACGAGCAGTACTTC. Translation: CASSPAFQVAGSYEQYF.

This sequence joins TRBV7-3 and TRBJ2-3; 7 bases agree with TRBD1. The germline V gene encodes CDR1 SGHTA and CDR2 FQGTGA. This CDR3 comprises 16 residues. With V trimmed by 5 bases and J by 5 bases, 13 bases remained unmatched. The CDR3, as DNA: TGTGCCAGCAGCCCAACACGGGACAGAGCTTTAGATACGCAGTATTTT. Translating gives CASSPTRDRALDTQYF.

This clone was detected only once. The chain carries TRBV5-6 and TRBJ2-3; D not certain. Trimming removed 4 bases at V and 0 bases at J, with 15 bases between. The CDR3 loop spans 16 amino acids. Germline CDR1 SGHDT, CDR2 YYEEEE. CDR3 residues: CASSIGFHPSTDTQYF. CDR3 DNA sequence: TGTGCCAGCAGCATTGGATTCCACCCTAGCACAGATACGCAGTATTTT.

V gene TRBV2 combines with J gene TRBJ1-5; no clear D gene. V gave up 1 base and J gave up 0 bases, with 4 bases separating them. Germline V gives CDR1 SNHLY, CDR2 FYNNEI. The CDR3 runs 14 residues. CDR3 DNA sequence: TGTGCCAGCAGTGAAGAGAATAGCAATCAGCCCCAGCATTTT. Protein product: CASSEENSNQPQHF.